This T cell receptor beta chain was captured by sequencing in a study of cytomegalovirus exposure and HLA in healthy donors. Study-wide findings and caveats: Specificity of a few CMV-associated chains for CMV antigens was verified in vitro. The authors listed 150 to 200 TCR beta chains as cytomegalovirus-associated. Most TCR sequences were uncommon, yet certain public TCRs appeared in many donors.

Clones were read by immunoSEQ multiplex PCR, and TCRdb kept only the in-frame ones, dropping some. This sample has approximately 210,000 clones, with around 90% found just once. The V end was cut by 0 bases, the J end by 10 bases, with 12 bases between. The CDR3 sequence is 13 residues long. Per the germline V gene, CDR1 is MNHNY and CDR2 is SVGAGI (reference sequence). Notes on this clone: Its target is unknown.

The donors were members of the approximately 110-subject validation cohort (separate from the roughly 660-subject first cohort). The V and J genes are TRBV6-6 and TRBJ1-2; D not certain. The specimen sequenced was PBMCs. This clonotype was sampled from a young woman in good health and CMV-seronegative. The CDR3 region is CASSYSRELDYTF. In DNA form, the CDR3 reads TGTGCCAGCAGTTACTCGCGGGAGCTCGACTACACCTTC.